This note documents a single T cell receptor beta chain sequence. Its antigen is not identified. The TCR library protocol attached unique molecular identifiers to the individual cDNA molecules. TCRdb passed the 5' RACE reads through MiXCR, listing each CDR3 protein once. The sample includes 75,000 or so distinct CDR3 sequences, 13% to 15% of them seen just once. This entry is derived from a study of early T cells in non-severe SARS-CoV-2 infection. The V gene's germline CDR1 is WNHNN and CDR2 SYGVQD (reference sequence). CDR3 size: 16 residues. V lost 6 bases to trimming and J lost 5 bases, with 19 bases between them. Study results and caveats: Comparison of clonotypes with VDJdb favored anti-spike CD8 responses while missing private and CD4 specificities.

The sample consisted of whole blood. The clonotype comes from an adult who was a healthcare worker with PCR-confirmed SARS-CoV-2 infection or an uninfected control (not recorded which). The chain is built from TRBV10-1 and TRBJ2-2, with D unclear. The CDR3 nucleotides read TGCGCCAGCAGGGGAATAAGGGCCGGGCGGACCGGGGAGCTGTTTTTT. It encodes CASRGIRAGRTGELFF.